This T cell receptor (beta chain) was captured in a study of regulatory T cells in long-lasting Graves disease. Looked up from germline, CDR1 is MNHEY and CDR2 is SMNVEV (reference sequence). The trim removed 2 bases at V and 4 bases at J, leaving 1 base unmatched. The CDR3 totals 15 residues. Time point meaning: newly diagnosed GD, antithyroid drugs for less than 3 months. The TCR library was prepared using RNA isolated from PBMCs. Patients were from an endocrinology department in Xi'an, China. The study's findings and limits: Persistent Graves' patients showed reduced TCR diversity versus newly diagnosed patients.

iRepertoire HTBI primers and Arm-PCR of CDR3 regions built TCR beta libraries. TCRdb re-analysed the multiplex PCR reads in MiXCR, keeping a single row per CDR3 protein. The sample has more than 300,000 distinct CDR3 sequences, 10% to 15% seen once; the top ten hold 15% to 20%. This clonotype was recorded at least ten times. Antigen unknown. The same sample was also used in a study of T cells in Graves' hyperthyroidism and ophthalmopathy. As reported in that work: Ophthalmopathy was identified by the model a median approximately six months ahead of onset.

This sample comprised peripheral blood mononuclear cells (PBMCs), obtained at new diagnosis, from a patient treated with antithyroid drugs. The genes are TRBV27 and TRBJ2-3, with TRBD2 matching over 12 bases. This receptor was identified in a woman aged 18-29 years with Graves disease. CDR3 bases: TGTGCCAGCAGTTTAGGACTAGCGGGGCCAGATACGCAGTATTTT. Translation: CASSLGLAGPDTQYF.